Described below is a single TCR beta chain sequence and its context. This specimen comes from a study of blood T cell repertoires in COVID-19. At the level of the study: Acute and convalescent COVID-19 specimens originated in the United States, Italy and Spain. Nucleic acid was either cDNA or gDNA, and it came from T cells, B-cell-depleted T cells, or PBMCs.

Germline trimming cut 3 bases from V and 10 bases from J; bases unmatched to any gene: 12. CDR1 DFQATT and CDR2 SNEGSKA come from the germline V gene (reference sequence). CDR3 length: 14 amino acids. In the authors' methods: Amplification from reference gene primers served as the basis for estimated nucleated cell counts. Sequenced by immunoSEQ multiplex PCR; TCRdb stores in-frame clones only, minus some. V, J and clone size were drawn from that table, and D and trimming were deduced from the DNA. The table has about 280,000 clones, roughly 89% seen once. The receptor was isolated from a man in his forties with acute or convalescent COVID-19. This chain links TRBV20-1 with TRBJ1-1, with 9 bases lining up with TRBD1. The specimen was peripheral blood. The CDR3 is CSASETGGVVGAFF. The CDR3 DNA reads as TGCAGTGCTAGTGAGACAGGGGGGGTAGTGGGAGCTTTCTTT.